One and the same sample provided the 28 T cell receptor beta chains below, sequenced in a study of Ad26.COV2.S vaccination and SARS-CoV-2 variants. The treatment: 19 received Ad26.COV2.S at low or high dose, single or two shots; roughly five received placebo; per-sample allocation not given. Sampling took place 63 days after the first vaccine or placebo injection. Some clones are missing from TCRdb's copy, which holds only in-frame ones; the method was immunoSEQ multiplex PCR. The sample lists more than 300,000 clones, around four fifths occurring once. The source material was peripheral blood, sampled in a trial of Ad26.COV2.S vaccine versus placebo. The receptors come from a person between 18 and 60 years old who received the Ad26.COV2.S COVID-19 vaccine or a placebo.

The CDR3 is CASSSPRGLIDGYTF. The CDR3 nucleotides are TGTGCCAGCAGCTCCCCCAGGGGGTTAATTGATGGCTACACCTTC. V is TRBV7-8 and J is TRBJ1-2; 7 positions match TRBD1. This CDR3 region has 15 residues. After removal of 4 bases from V and 6 bases from J, the junction contained 11 bases not matched to a gene. From germline, CDR1 is SGHVS and CDR2 FQNEAQ.

The genes are TRBV7-9 and TRBJ1-2; D is uncertain. The germline gives CDR1 SEHNR, CDR2 FQNEAQ (reference sequence). This CDR3 contains 13 residues. Trimming cost V 5 bases and J 5 bases, with 12 bases left between them. CDR3 amino acids: CASSPARIYGYTF. DNA of the CDR3: TGTGCCAGCAGCCCAGCCAGAATATATGGCTACACCTTC.

The chain uses TRBV7-6 and TRBJ2-2; D gene unclear. The CDR3 loop spans 14 amino acids. The V end lost 6 bases, the J end lost 2 bases, and 10 bases lay between the germline ends. Germline CDR1 SGHVS, CDR2 FNYEAQ. CDR3 DNA sequence: TGTGCCAGCAGTCGAACCCATAACACCGGGGAGCTGTTTTTT. Its translation: CASSRTHNTGELFF.

The genes are TRBV29-1 and TRBJ2-3; no clear D. The CDR3 sequence is 11 residues long. With 5 bases removed from V and 5 bases from J, the gap between germline ends came to 8 bases. CDR1 is SQVTM and CDR2 is ANQGSEA in the germline V gene. Here the CDR3 DNA reads TGCAGCGTTCCCTTTGGAGATACGCAGTATTTT. Its translation: CSVPFGDTQYF.

V gene TRBV5-6 combines with J gene TRBJ1-1, with unresolved D. This CDR3 contains 13 residues. Trimming shortened V by 4 bases and J by 5 bases, and 12 bases separated the two germline ends. Per germline, CDR1 SGHDT and CDR2 YYEEEE. The CDR3 sequence: CASSRLSTTEAFF. The CDR3 DNA reads as TGTGCCAGCAGCCGTCTTTCTACGACTGAAGCTTTCTTT.

In its sample, this clone was seen a few times. V is TRBV10-3 and J is TRBJ2-1; TRBD1 aligns across 9 bases. The CDR3 covers 16 residues. Trimming cost V 0 bases and J 9 bases; bases outside gene matches: 9. The germline V gene has CDR1 ENHRY and CDR2 SYGVKD. This CDR3 reads CAISESRDRDSGEQFF. The CDR3 DNA is TGTGCCATCAGTGAGTCCCGGGACAGGGATTCGGGTGAGCAGTTCTTC.

This rearrangement joins TRBV4-2 to TRBJ1-5; TRBD1 might be the D (6 bases). The CDR3 runs 14 residues. Trimming left V 4 bases short and J 1 base short, with 8 bases between. Germline V gene data show CDR1 as LGHNA and CDR2 as YNFKEQ. The DNA of the CDR3 is TGTGCCAGCAGCCGGGGGCGAAGCAATCAGCCCCAGCATTTT. It specifies CASSRGRSNQPQHF.

The chain carries TRBV4-1 and TRBJ1-2; perhaps TRBD1 as D (5 bases). CDR3 length equals 16 residues. Germline lookup yields CDR1 MGHRA and CDR2 YSYEKL. Trimming left V 0 bases short and J 2 bases short, with 13 bases between. The CDR3 DNA reads TGCGCCAGCAGCCAAGATCAGGGACCTTCAAACTATGGCTACACCTTC. As protein: CASSQDQGPSNYGYTF.

The chain carries TRBV18 and TRBJ2-7, with D unresolved. V lost 3 bases and J lost 1, with 13 bases in between. CDR1 and CDR2 from the germline V gene are KGHSH and LQKENI. The length of the CDR3 is 15 residues. The CDR3 region is CASSPPLAESYEQYF. The CDR3 coding sequence is TGTGCCAGCTCACCCCCCCTGGCAGAATCCTACGAGCAGTACTTC.

V is TRBV2 and J is TRBJ2-2, with TRBD1 matching over 8 bases. V dropped 4 bases and J dropped 7; count of bases not matched to a gene: 8. Germline CDR1 reads SNHLY; CDR2 reads FYNNEI. The CDR3 loop spans 15 amino acids. The CDR3 DNA is TGTGCCAGCAGTGCAAACAGGGGGATAGACGGGGAGCTGTTTTTT. Encoded protein: CASSANRGIDGELFF.

This clone was observed once. The chain employs TRBV7-9 and TRBJ2-5, with D perhaps matching TRBD1 or TRBD2 (5 bases each). The V gene's germline CDR1 is SEHNR and CDR2 FQNEAQ (reference sequence). The V end was cut by 2 bases, the J end by 2 bases, with 9 bases between. The CDR3 has 14 residues. CDR3 residues: CASSLPGRQETQYF. The CDR3 nucleotides are TGTGCCAGCAGCTTACCGGGGCGGCAAGAGACCCAGTACTTC.

CDR3 nucleotides: TGTGCCAGCAGGCCTTTCTACGAGCATTGGTACTTC. Protein product: CASRPFYEHWYF. The gene calls are TRBV6-5 and TRBJ2-7; D call uncertain. Germline CDR1 MNHEY, CDR2 SVGAGI. Trimming took off 6 bases at V and 12 bases at J, with 18 bases between the two ends. The CDR3 runs to 12 residues.

This clone is a singleton in its sample. The V gene is TRBV14, the J gene TRBJ1-1, with D unclear. With 3 bases removed from V and 11 bases from J, the gap between germline ends came to 16 bases. Germline values: CDR1 SGHDN, CDR2 FVKESK. The CDR3 runs to 13 residues. The CDR3 coding sequence is TGTGCCAGCAGCCAGGGTGGAAGTAGGTGGGCTTTCTTT. Translation: CASSQGGSRWAFF.

The chain is built from TRBV5-1 and TRBJ2-7, with 12 bases fitting TRBD2. The CDR3 totals 15 residues. Germline V gives CDR1 SGHRS, CDR2 YFSETQ. J was trimmed by 2 bases and V by 5 bases; bases with no gene match: 5. The CDR3 spells CASRKASGGAYEQYF. Here the CDR3 DNA reads TGCGCCAGCAGAAAAGCTAGCGGGGGGGCCTACGAGCAGTACTTC.

The gene calls are TRBV7-9 and TRBJ1-1; no clear D gene. The V and J ends lost 4 bases and 0 bases respectively, with 15 bases between them. CDR3 length: 16 residues. Germline CDR1 and CDR2: SEHNR and FQNEAQ (reference sequence). The CDR3 nucleotides read TGTGCCAGCAGCTCCGACATAGGGCAGATGAACACTGAAGCTTTCTTT. Its protein is CASSSDIGQMNTEAFF.

The gene calls are TRBV7-2 and TRBJ2-2; 7 bases align to TRBD1. CDR1 and CDR2 (germline): SGHTA, FQGNSA. J gave up 7 bases and V 2 bases, and 4 bases lay outside the gene matches. The CDR3 extends over 14 amino acids. The CDR3 here is CASSLNRGGGELFF. DNA for the CDR3: TGTGCCAGCAGCTTAAACAGGGGTGGCGGGGAGCTGTTTTTT.

This clone was seen only once. Written as DNA, the CDR3 is TGTGCCAGCAGTTCGCCGACAGGGGTAGGGGAGACCCAGTACTTC. This encodes CASSSPTGVGETQYF. V is TRBV28 and J is TRBJ2-5; 8 bases match TRBD1. Germline CDR1 MDHEN, CDR2 SYDVKM. With 4 bases clipped from V and 5 bases from J, the junction kept 9 bases outside the gene matches. The CDR3 covers 15 residues.

The chain joins TRBV15 to TRBJ2-3, with D unclear. Trimming took 9 bases from V and 4 from J, leaving 14 bases between them. Germline CDR1 and CDR2: LNHNV and YYDKDF (reference sequence). The CDR3 spans 13 residues. The CDR3 DNA reads as TGTGCCACTACCAGGAATTCGGCAGATACGCAGTATTTT. As protein: CATTRNSADTQYF.

The chain is built from TRBV19 and TRBJ2-3; D is ambiguous. CDR3 length: 13 amino acids. In germline, CDR1 is LNHDA, CDR2 SQIVND (reference sequence). The V and J ends lost 5 bases and 0 bases respectively, with 6 bases between them. CDR3 sequence: CASSLYSTDTQYF. The CDR3 nucleotides read TGTGCCAGTAGTCTCTATAGCACAGATACGCAGTATTTT.

CDR3 DNA sequence: TGTGCCAGCAGTATCCCCACCCCTGGACAGGGGGAGAGTGGCTACACCTTC. As protein: CASSIPTPGQGESGYTF. The J gene is TRBJ1-2, the V gene TRBV28; 10 nucleotides line up with TRBD1. This CDR3 contains 17 residues. Germline-derived CDR1 and CDR2 are MDHEN and SYDVKM. Trimming took 5 bases from V and 7 from J; bases not matched to a gene: 16.

V and J are TRBV6-1 and TRBJ1-6; tentative D call: TRBD1 (6 bases). The CDR3 runs to 15 residues. The germline V gene has CDR1 MNHNS and CDR2 SASEGT. Trimming removed 3 bases from V and 5 bases from J, with 11 bases in between. The CDR3 DNA reads TGTGCCAGCAGTGACCGGGACACGAATAATTCACCCCTCCACTTT. Its translation is CASSDRDTNNSPLHF.

The genes are TRBV28 and TRBJ1-2, with 7 bases matching TRBD1. Trimming cost V 4 bases and J 2 bases; bases outside gene matches: 1. The CDR3 consists of 13 residues. CDR1 is MDHEN and CDR2 is SYDVKM in the germline V gene. The CDR3 spells CASSSGQNYGYTF. The CDR3, as DNA: TGTGCCAGCAGTTCGGGACAGAACTATGGCTACACCTTC.

The rearrangement links TRBV28 to TRBJ2-2, with D tentatively TRBD1 (6 bases). CDR1 and CDR2 from the germline V gene are MDHEN and SYDVKM. CDR3 length equals 14 residues. V lost 8 bases, J lost 1 base, and 11 bases lay in between. The CDR3 region is CASHGQLNTGELFF. The CDR3 nucleotides read TGTGCCAGCCACGGACAGTTGAACACCGGGGAGCTGTTTTTT.

The chain uses TRBV6-2 or TRBV6-3 and TRBJ2-3; no reliable D call. The V end lost 2 bases, the J end lost 6 bases, and 6 bases lay between the germline ends. This CDR3 has 12 residues. Germline V CDR1 and CDR2: MNHEY, SVGEGT. CDR3 residues: CASSYVSDTQYF. CDR3 nucleotide sequence: TGTGCCAGCAGTTACGTGTCCGATACGCAGTATTTT.

The chain links TRBV5-1 to TRBJ1-1, with TRBD1 as a possible D gene (5 bases). V gave up 7 bases and J gave up 1 base, with 14 bases separating them. CDR1 and CDR2 from the germline V gene are SGHRS and YFSETQ. This CDR3 is built from 14 residues. The CDR3 DNA reads TGCGCCAGCCAGGTTCAGGGAGGGAACACTGAAGCTTTCTTT. Its translation: CASQVQGGNTEAFF.

This clone was observed a few times. The chain couples TRBV11-2 to TRBJ2-3; 8 nucleotides match TRBD2. The trim removed 5 bases at V and 8 bases at J, leaving 18 bases unmatched. CDR1 is SGHAT and CDR2 is FQNNGV in the germline V gene. CDR3 length: 17 amino acids. CDR3: CASSQSASAGGRGTQYF. DNA of the CDR3: TGTGCCAGCAGCCAGAGCGCGAGCGCGGGGGGCCGCGGTACGCAGTATTTT. Full variable domain (missing parts from reference TRBV11-2 and TRBJ2-3): EAGVAQSPRYKIIEKRQSVAFWCNPISGHATLYWYQQILGQGPKLLIQFQNNGVVDDSQLPKDRFSAERLKGVDSTLKIQPAKLEDSAVYLCASSQSASAGGRGTQYFGPGTRLTVL.

The V call is TRBV12-3 or TRBV12-4, the J call TRBJ2-7; D may be TRBD1 or TRBD2 (5 bases each). V was pared by 5 bases and J by 7 bases, with 15 bases between. This CDR3 has 13 amino acids. The CDR3 is CASSPGTELEQYF. Here the CDR3 DNA reads TGTGCCAGCAGTCCCGGGACGGAGTTGGAGCAGTACTTC.

V and J are TRBV6-2 or TRBV6-3 and TRBJ1-5; 8 bases fit TRBD1. Germline V gene sequence: CDR1 MNHEY, CDR2 SVGEGT. V lost 6 bases and J lost 6; bases outside the gene matches: 4. CDR3 length: 13 amino acids. This CDR3 is CASSRTGRQPQHF. As DNA, the CDR3 is TGTGCCAGCAGCCGGACAGGGCGTCAGCCCCAGCATTTT.